This TCR beta chain was sequenced for a study of blood T cells in healthy people across ages. Combining a sample-barcoded 5' primer with a J-beta primer mix, a second PCR ran for about 7 to 12 cycles. TCRdb used MiXCR to reprocess the 5' RACE reads, holding one entry per CDR3 protein. Among 780,000 or so distinct CDR3 sequences listed, 40% to 65% were seen once. This clonotype was counted a few times. Germline CDR1 and CDR2: SGHTA and FQGNSA. The CDR3 runs 15 residues. The junction had 4 bases not matched to a gene; V was cut back by 1 base and J by 4 bases. The TCR originated in a man older than 75 in good health. The chain has TRBV7-2 and TRBJ2-5, with 9 bases fitting TRBD1. Sequenced: blood. CDR3 in amino acids: CASSLGDRVRETQYF. The DNA of the CDR3 is TGTGCCAGCAGCTTAGGGGACAGGGTTAGAGAGACCCAGTACTTC.